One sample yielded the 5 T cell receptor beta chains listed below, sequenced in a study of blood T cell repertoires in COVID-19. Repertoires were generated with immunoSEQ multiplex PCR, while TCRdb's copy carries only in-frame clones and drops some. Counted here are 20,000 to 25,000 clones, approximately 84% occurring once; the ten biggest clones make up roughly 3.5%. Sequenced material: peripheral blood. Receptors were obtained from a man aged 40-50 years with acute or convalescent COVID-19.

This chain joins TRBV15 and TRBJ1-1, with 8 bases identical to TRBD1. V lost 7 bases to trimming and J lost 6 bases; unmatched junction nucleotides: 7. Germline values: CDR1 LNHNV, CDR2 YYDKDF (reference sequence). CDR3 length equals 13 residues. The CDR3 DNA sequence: TGTGCCACCAAAAAAGACAGGGGCCCTGAAGCTTTCTTT. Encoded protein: CATKKDRGPEAFF.

The CDR3 spells CASSGYAYNSPLHF. The CDR3 DNA is TGTGCCAGCAGCGGGTATGCCTATAATTCACCCCTCCACTTT. The rearrangement links TRBV6-5 to TRBJ1-6; no definite D call. Germline CDR1 and CDR2: MNHEY and SVGAGI. This CDR3 contains 14 residues. V lost 6 bases and J lost 2, with 8 bases in between.

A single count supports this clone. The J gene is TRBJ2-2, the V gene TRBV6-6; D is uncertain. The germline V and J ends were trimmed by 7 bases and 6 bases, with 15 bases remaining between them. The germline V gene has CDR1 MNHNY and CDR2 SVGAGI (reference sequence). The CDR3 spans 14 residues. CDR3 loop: CASTHLDYSGELFF. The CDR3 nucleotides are TGTGCCAGCACCCACCTTGATTACTCCGGGGAGCTGTTTTTT.

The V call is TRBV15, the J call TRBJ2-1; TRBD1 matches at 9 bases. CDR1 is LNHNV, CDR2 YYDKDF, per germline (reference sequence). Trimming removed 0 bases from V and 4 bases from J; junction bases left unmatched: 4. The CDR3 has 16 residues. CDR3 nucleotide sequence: TGTGCCACCAGCAGAGACTGGACAGGGGATTACAATGAGCAGTTCTTC. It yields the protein CATSRDWTGDYNEQFF.

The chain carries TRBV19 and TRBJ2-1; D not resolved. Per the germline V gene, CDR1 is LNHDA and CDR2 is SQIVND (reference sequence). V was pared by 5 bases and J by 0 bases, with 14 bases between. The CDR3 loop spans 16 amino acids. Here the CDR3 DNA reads TGTGCCAGTAGTCACCCTGGCGGAAGCTCCTACAATGAGCAGTTCTTC. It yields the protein CASSHPGGSSYNEQFF. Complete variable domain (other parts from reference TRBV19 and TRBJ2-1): DGGITQSPKYLFRKEGQNVTLSCEQNLNHDAMYWYRQDPGQGLRLIYYSQIVNDFQKGDIAEGYSVSREKKESFPLTVTSAQKNPTAFYLCASSHPGGSSYNEQFFGPGTRLTVL.